This T cell receptor (beta chain) is drawn from a study of read filtering for tumor transcriptome and immune sequencing. The overall study: About 8 patients were R-ISS I, 16 were R-ISS II, six or seven were R-ISS III. Per sample, TCR-region reads ranged about 4.05 to 10.27 million by IR-seq, roughly 75 to 1,400 by RNA-seq.

Germline V CDR1 and CDR2: KGHDR, SFDVKD. The CDR3 spans 15 residues. Trimming took off 5 bases at V and 5 bases at J, with 17 bases between the two ends. From approximately 430 ng of RNA, a library with molecular barcoded alpha/delta and beta/gamma adaptors was made. From the reads, TCRdb called clonotypes with MiXCR, one entry per CDR3 protein. The sample records about 40,000 distinct CDR3 sequences, roughly 10% being singletons. In the case of this clonotype: A much larger clone lies a single base off, so this may be a read error.

The sequenced sample consisted of a population of CD138-negative cells sorted from bone marrow. This TCR came from a donor aged 40 or older with multiple myeloma. The chain employs TRBV24-1 and TRBJ2-5; D possibly corresponds to TRBD2 (5 bases). In DNA, the CDR3 is TGTGCCACCAGTGCCTCATCCGGGATTCATGAGACCCAGTACTTC. It specifies CATSASSGIHETQYF.